Listed below are T cell receptor beta chains from one sample, sequenced in a study of blood T cell repertoires in COVID-19. Clones were sequenced by immunoSEQ multiplex PCR, and TCRdb holds only the in-frame ones, with some missing. In the table there are about 330,000 clones, approximately 87% of which are singletons. The specimen was PBMCs or T cells enriched from blood (not recorded which). These receptors were taken from a woman aged 25 to 45 who had recovered from COVID-19. Both conserved end residues are part of each CDR3. D genes are given only for firm matches. For some rows the clone size is stated as once, few or many, or as a class when expanded; others skip it.

D gene: TRBD1
J gene: TRBJ2-7
V gene: TRBV19
clone size: -
CDR3 DNA: TGTGCCAGTAGAGGCCCATCGAGACAGGGACCCTACGAGCAGTACTTC
CDR3 protein: CASRGPSRQGPYEQYF

D gene: -
J gene: TRBJ1-6
V gene: TRBV5-6
clone size: -
CDR3 DNA: TGTGCCAGCAGCTCCCTCACGGGACTTAGACCACCCCTCCACTTT
CDR3 protein: CASSSLTGLRPPLHF

D gene: TRBD1
J gene: TRBJ2-7
V gene: TRBV16
clone size: -
CDR3 DNA: TGTGCCAGCAGCCTAGGGACAGGGATCTCCTACGAGCAGTACTTC
CDR3 protein: CASSLGTGISYEQYF

D gene: TRBD1
J gene: TRBJ1-2
V gene: TRBV5-1
clone size: -
CDR3 DNA: TGCGCCAGCAGCTCCCGGACAGGCACCGGCTACACCTTC
CDR3 protein: CASSSRTGTGYTF

D gene: -
J gene: TRBJ1-3
V gene: TRBV19
clone size: once
CDR3 DNA: TGTGCCAGTAGTATTCGGACAGTCTCTGGAAACACCATATATTTT
CDR3 protein: CASSIRTVSGNTIYF

D gene: -
J gene: TRBJ2-1
V gene: TRBV5-1
clone size: -
CDR3 DNA: TGCGCCAGCATGAAGGTCGGACAAAGCTCCTACAATGAGCAGTTCTTC
CDR3 protein: CASMKVGQSSYNEQFF

D gene: -
J gene: TRBJ1-1
V gene: TRBV2
clone size: -
CDR3 DNA: TGTGCCAGCAGTTTCGACAGGAACACTGAAGCTTTCTTT
CDR3 protein: CASSFDRNTEAFF

D gene: TRBD1
J gene: TRBJ1-2
V gene: TRBV19
clone size: -
CDR3 DNA: TGTGCCAGTAGTATCCCCCCTGAACAGGGGGATCATGGCTACACCTTC
CDR3 protein: CASSIPPEQGDHGYTF

D gene: TRBD1
J gene: TRBJ2-2
V gene: TRBV15
clone size: -
CDR3 DNA: TGTGCCACCAGCAGAGGCCCAGCAGGGGGCGAGGTGGCCGGGGAGCTGTTTTTT
CDR3 protein: CATSRGPAGGEVAGELFF

D gene: TRBD1
J gene: TRBJ1-6
V gene: TRBV25-1
clone size: -
CDR3 DNA: TGTGCCAGCAGTGAGGACAGGGATAATTCACCCCTCCACTTT
CDR3 protein: CASSEDRDNSPLHF

D gene: TRBD1
J gene: TRBJ1-3
V gene: TRBV5-1
clone size: -
CDR3 DNA: TGCGCCAGCAGCTTGGGAGGGACAGGGATTCTCGGAAACACCATATATTTT
CDR3 protein: CASSLGGTGILGNTIYF

D gene: -
J gene: TRBJ2-7
V gene: TRBV5-1
clone size: -
CDR3 DNA: TGCGCCAGCAGATGGGGCCCGGACAGTAACTACGAGCAGTACTTC
CDR3 protein: CASRWGPDSNYEQYF

D gene: -
J gene: TRBJ2-1
V gene: TRBV28
clone size: -
CDR3 DNA: TGTGCCAGCAGTTTAGGTTTTTGGGGCGAGCAGTTCTTC
CDR3 protein: CASSLGFWGEQFF

D gene: -
J gene: TRBJ1-1
V gene: TRBV15
clone size: -
CDR3 DNA: TGTGCCACCAGCAGAGATCGTAGAGGGAACACTGAAGCTTTCTTT
CDR3 protein: CATSRDRRGNTEAFF

D gene: TRBD2
J gene: TRBJ2-3
V gene: TRBV2
clone size: -
CDR3 DNA: TGTGCCAGCAGTTACCCACTAGCGGGGGCAACAGATACGCAGTATTTT
CDR3 protein: CASSYPLAGATDTQYF

D gene: -
J gene: TRBJ2-5
V gene: TRBV18
clone size: -
CDR3 DNA: TGTGCCAGCTCACGGCAGGTAGAGACCCAGTACTTC
CDR3 protein: CASSRQVETQYF

D gene: TRBD1
J gene: TRBJ1-2
V gene: TRBV7-2
clone size: few
CDR3 DNA: TGTGCCAGCAGCTTTCTTATGGACAGGGTATCAAGCTATGGCTACACCTTC
CDR3 protein: CASSFLMDRVSSYGYTF

D gene: -
J gene: TRBJ1-1
V gene: TRBV29-1
clone size: -
CDR3 DNA: TGCAGCGTTGAGGGGACCCCGGGAGACACTGAAGCTTTCTTT
CDR3 protein: CSVEGTPGDTEAFF

D gene: -
J gene: TRBJ2-5
V gene: TRBV5-1
clone size: -
CDR3 DNA: TGCGCCAGCAGCCCGCGGACAGAAGAGACCCAGTACTTC
CDR3 protein: CASSPRTEETQYF

D gene: -
J gene: TRBJ1-6
V gene: TRBV30
clone size: -
CDR3 DNA: TGTGCCTGGACCCTTCGGGGGGGGGATTCACCCCTCCACTTT
CDR3 protein: CAWTLRGGDSPLHF

D gene: -
J gene: TRBJ2-5
V gene: TRBV5-8
clone size: -
CDR3 DNA: TGTGCCAGCAGCTTTAGGGGTTCGGAGACCCAGTACTTC
CDR3 protein: CASSFRGSETQYF

D gene: -
J gene: TRBJ2-7
V gene: TRBV5-6
clone size: -
CDR3 DNA: TGTGCCAGCAGCTCAGCCAGACAGGCTGGCTCCTACGAGCAGTACTTC
CDR3 protein: CASSSARQAGSYEQYF

D gene: TRBD2
J gene: TRBJ2-5
V gene: TRBV30
clone size: -
CDR3 DNA: TGTGCCTGGGCCCGCGGGGGGGGTAGAGAGACCCAGTACTTC
CDR3 protein: CAWARGGGRETQYF

D gene: TRBD2
J gene: TRBJ2-5
V gene: TRBV2
clone size: -
CDR3 DNA: TGTGCCAGCAGTGAATGGGCGGGGGGGCCCGGACAAGAGACCCAGTACTTC
CDR3 protein: CASSEWAGGPGQETQYF

D gene: -
J gene: TRBJ1-6
V gene: TRBV18
clone size: -
CDR3 DNA: TGTGCCAGCTCACCTCCCCGGAATTCACCCCTCCACTTT
CDR3 protein: CASSPPRNSPLHF

D gene: -
J gene: TRBJ2-3
V gene: TRBV28
clone size: -
CDR3 DNA: TGTGCCAGCAGTTTAGAGGGTTCAGATACGCAGTATTTT
CDR3 protein: CASSLEGSDTQYF

D gene: -
J gene: TRBJ2-7
V gene: TRBV27
clone size: -
CDR3 DNA: TGTGCCAGCAGTCTTAGAGGCAGCATCTACGAGCAGTACTTC
CDR3 protein: CASSLRGSIYEQYF

D gene: -
J gene: TRBJ1-4
V gene: TRBV6-2/TRBV6-3
clone size: -
CDR3 DNA: TGTGCCAGCAGCCGGCGCGGGGTTCTCGTAGAAAAACTGTTTTTT
CDR3 protein: CASSRRGVLVEKLFF

D gene: TRBD1
J gene: TRBJ1-1
V gene: TRBV11-2
clone size: once
CDR3 DNA: TGTGCCAGCGGAAGGACAGGGGTCGTCACTGAAGCTTTCTTT
CDR3 protein: CASGRTGVVTEAFF

D gene: -
J gene: TRBJ1-4
V gene: TRBV5-1
clone size: -
CDR3 DNA: TGCGCCAGCAGCCCACAACCAGGGAATGAAAAACTGTTTTTT
CDR3 protein: CASSPQPGNEKLFF

D gene: TRBD1
J gene: TRBJ1-2
V gene: TRBV2
clone size: once
CDR3 DNA: TGTGCCAGCAGTGGGGGGACAGGGGTTGGCTACACCTTC
CDR3 protein: CASSGGTGVGYTF

D gene: -
J gene: TRBJ1-5
V gene: TRBV6-1
clone size: -
CDR3 DNA: TGTGCCAGCACCTCGGGGACACTTAGCAATCAGCCCCAGCATTTT
CDR3 protein: CASTSGTLSNQPQHF

D gene: TRBD1
J gene: TRBJ1-3
V gene: TRBV9
clone size: -
CDR3 DNA: TGTGCCAGCAGCGTAGAAGCCGGGACAGGGCTTGGAAACACCATATATTTT
CDR3 protein: CASSVEAGTGLGNTIYF

D gene: -
J gene: TRBJ1-5
V gene: TRBV4-2
clone size: -
CDR3 DNA: TGTGCCAGCAGCCAGGAACATACGGGGGGCAATCAGCCCCAGCATTTT
CDR3 protein: CASSQEHTGGNQPQHF

D gene: TRBD1
J gene: TRBJ1-1
V gene: TRBV5-1
clone size: -
CDR3 DNA: TGCGCCAGCAGCTCTAATTCGGGACAGCAAAACACTGAAGCTTTCTTT
CDR3 protein: CASSSNSGQQNTEAFF

D gene: -
J gene: TRBJ1-2
V gene: TRBV25-1
clone size: -
CDR3 DNA: TGTGCCAGCAGTGAATCAGGGGCCCACGGCTACACCTTC
CDR3 protein: CASSESGAHGYTF

D gene: TRBD2
J gene: TRBJ2-5
V gene: TRBV6-5
clone size: -
CDR3 DNA: TGTGCCAGCAGTCCTAGCGGGGGTACACAAGAGACCCAGTACTTC
CDR3 protein: CASSPSGGTQETQYF

D gene: -
J gene: TRBJ2-7
V gene: TRBV4-1
clone size: -
CDR3 DNA: TGCGCCAGCAGCCAAGATAGAAGCTACGAGCAGTACTTC
CDR3 protein: CASSQDRSYEQYF